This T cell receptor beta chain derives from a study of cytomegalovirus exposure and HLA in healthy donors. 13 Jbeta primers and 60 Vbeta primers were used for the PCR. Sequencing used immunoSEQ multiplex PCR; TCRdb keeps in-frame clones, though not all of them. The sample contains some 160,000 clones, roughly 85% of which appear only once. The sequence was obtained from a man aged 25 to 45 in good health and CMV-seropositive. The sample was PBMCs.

The CDR3 region has the DNA TGTGCCAGCACCACGACATCCCACTATGGCTACACCTTC. It encodes CASTTTSHYGYTF. The rearrangement uses TRBV5-4 and TRBJ1-2, with D unresolved. The germline CDR1 and CDR2 sequences are SGHNT and YYREEE (reference sequence). V lost 6 bases, J lost 3 bases, and 12 bases lay in between. The CDR3 consists of 13 residues.